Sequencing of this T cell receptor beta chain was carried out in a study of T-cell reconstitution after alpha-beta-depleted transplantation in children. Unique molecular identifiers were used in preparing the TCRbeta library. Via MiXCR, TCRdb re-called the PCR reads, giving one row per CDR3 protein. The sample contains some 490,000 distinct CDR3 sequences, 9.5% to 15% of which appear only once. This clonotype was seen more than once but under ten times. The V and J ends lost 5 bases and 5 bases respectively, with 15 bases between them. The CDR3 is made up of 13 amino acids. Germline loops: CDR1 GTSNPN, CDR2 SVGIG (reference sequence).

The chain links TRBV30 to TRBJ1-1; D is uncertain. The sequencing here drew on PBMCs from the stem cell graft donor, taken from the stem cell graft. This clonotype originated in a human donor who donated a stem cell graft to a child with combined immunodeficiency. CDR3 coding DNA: TGTGCCTGGGACCCCCTCGGAGGTACTGAAGCTTTCTTT. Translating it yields CAWDPLGGTEAFF. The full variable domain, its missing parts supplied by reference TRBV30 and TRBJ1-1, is SQTIHQWPATLVQPVGSPLSLECTVEGTSNPNLYWYRQAAGRGLQLLFYSVGIGQISSEVPQNLSASRPQDRQFILSSKKLLLSDSGFYLCAWDPLGGTEAFFGQGTRLTVV.